Listed below are T cell receptor beta chains from one sample, sequenced in a study of blood T cell repertoires in COVID-19. Sequencing was performed with immunoSEQ multiplex PCR; in TCRdb, only in-frame clones are kept and a portion is missing. This repertoire shows approximately 190,000 clones, 80% found once; its top ten account for 6.9%. The sequenced sample consisted of peripheral blood. The receptors stem from a man in his 60s with acute or convalescent COVID-19. The CDR3 runs from the conserved cysteine through the conserved F or W. The D gene is left open where the match is weak. The size of a clone is reported for some rows only, either as once, few or many, or as a class for expanded clones.

CDR3 length	V gene	clone size	D gene	J gene	CDR3 DNA	CDR3 protein
15	TRBV7-9	NA	TRBD2	TRBJ2-4	TGTGCCAGCAGCCAAGGACGGGGGGAGGGAAACATTCAGTACTTC	CASSQGRGEGNIQYF
13	TRBV11-2	NA	NA	TRBJ1-1	TGTGCCAGCAGCTTAGATCGCAGGGCTGAAGCTTTCTTT	CASSLDRRAEAFF
12	TRBV10-1	NA	NA	TRBJ2-3	TGCGCCAGCAGTCCGGGAGCAGATACGCAGTATTTT	CASSPGADTQYF
14	TRBV10-3	NA	TRBD1	TRBJ1-2	TGTGCCATCAGTGAACAGGGGACCAACTATGGCTACACCTTC	CAISEQGTNYGYTF
14	TRBV5-1	NA	NA	TRBJ1-2	TGCGCCAGCAGCTTGACCAGGGGAAGGTATGGCTACACCTTC	CASSLTRGRYGYTF
14	TRBV9	NA	TRBD1	TRBJ1-1	TGTGCCAGCAGCGTGGGACAGATGAACACTGAAGCTTTCTTT	CASSVGQMNTEAFF
12	TRBV19	NA	NA	TRBJ1-1	TGTGCCAGTAGAACGGAGGGGTCTGAAGCTTTCTTT	CASRTEGSEAFF
16	TRBV4-2	NA	TRBD2	TRBJ2-3	TGTGCCAGCAGCCAAGGGGAGCGGGGGGGCCGATATACGCAGTATTTT	CASSQGERGGRYTQYF
13	TRBV30	NA	TRBD2	TRBJ2-1	TGTGCCTGGAGCCAACTAGCGGACAATGAGCAGTTCTTC	CAWSQLADNEQFF
13	TRBV25-1	few	NA	TRBJ1-4	TGTGCCAGCAGCTATTCGGCTAATGAAAAACTGTTTTTT	CASSYSANEKLFF
15	TRBV2	NA	NA	TRBJ2-4	TGTGCCAGCAGTTCGGGGGTCGCGTCCAAAAACATTCAGTACTTC	CASSSGVASKNIQYF
16	TRBV21-1	NA	NA	TRBJ2-1	TGTGCCAGCAGCAAAATCGCGATCAGGTCCTACAATGAGCAGTTCTTC	CASSKIAIRSYNEQFF
16	TRBV19	NA	TRBD2	TRBJ2-3	TGTGCCAGTAGTATTATTAGCGGGGGGCCGGTAGATACGCAGTATTTT	CASSIISGGPVDTQYF
15	TRBV7-3	NA	TRBD2	TRBJ2-7	TGTGCCAGCAGCCTTATGGGGGGGAGCTCCTACGAGCAGTACTTC	CASSLMGGSSYEQYF
18	TRBV7-2	NA	TRBD2	TRBJ2-7	TGTGCCAGCAGCTTAGTGTCTAGCGGGGGGCTGAGCTCCTACGAGCAGTACTTC	CASSLVSSGGLSSYEQYF
15	TRBV25-1	NA	NA	TRBJ2-7	TGTGCCAGCAGGATGTCAGGGCCAGGCTCCTACGAGCAGTACTTC	CASRMSGPGSYEQYF
12	TRBV2	NA	NA	TRBJ1-1	TGTGCCAGCAGTGACAGGCCCACTGAAGCTTTCTTT	CASSDRPTEAFF
15	TRBV7-9	NA	TRBD1	TRBJ2-7	TGTGCCAGCAGCTTAGCGGGGACAGGAACCTACGAGCAGTACTTC	CASSLAGTGTYEQYF
15	TRBV27	NA	TRBD1	TRBJ2-3	TGTGCCAGCAGTTTTGGGCAGGGGGCAGGAGATACGCAGTATTTT	CASSFGQGAGDTQYF
14	TRBV7-2	NA	TRBD1	TRBJ1-2	TGTGCCAGCAGCCTTTCCTGGGACAGCTATGGCTACACCTTC	CASSLSWDSYGYTF
15	TRBV7-4	NA	TRBD2	TRBJ2-7	TGTGCCAGCAGCTCCCTGGGCGGCGGGAGGTACGAGCAGTACTTC	CASSSLGGGRYEQYF
13	TRBV11-3	many	NA	TRBJ2-2	TGTGCCAGCAGCAGAATAGAAACCGGGGAGCTGTTTTTT	CASSRIETGELFF
11	TRBV19	NA	NA	TRBJ1-5	TGTGCCAGTAGTTTTGGAGGGCCCCAGCATTTT	CASSFGGPQHF
16	TRBV11-1	few	NA	TRBJ2-3	TGTGCCAGCAGCTTTTGGGCGCGGGCATCCACAGATACGCAGTATTTT	CASSFWARASTDTQYF